These 27 T cell receptor beta chains were all obtained from the same sample, sequenced in a study of blood T cell repertoires in COVID-19. Measured with immunoSEQ multiplex PCR; TCRdb has only the in-frame clones, and not every one. The sample lists 450,000 to 600,000 clones, 75% to 90% occurring once. Sequenced sample: PBMCs or T cells enriched from blood (not recorded which). These receptors all come from a woman between 18 and 30 years old who had recovered from COVID-19.

J is TRBJ1-1 and V is TRBV10-3, with unresolved D. CDR3 length equals 14 residues. CDR1 is ENHRY, CDR2 SYGVKD, per germline. V was pared by 0 bases and J by 6 bases, with 11 bases between. CDR3 protein: CAISESSGGSEAFF. The DNA of the CDR3 is TGTGCCATCAGTGAGTCGTCAGGAGGGTCTGAAGCTTTCTTT.

The V gene is TRBV5-1, the J gene TRBJ2-2; a possible D gene is TRBD1 (6 bases). Germline V lookup: CDR1 SGHRS, CDR2 YFSETQ. The CDR3 is 15 residues long. Trimming removed 0 bases from V and 4 bases from J, with 10 bases in between. CDR3 DNA: TGCGCCAGCAGCTTGGGGGCAGGGGCCACCGGGGAGCTGTTTTTT. Translated, it gives CASSLGAGATGELFF. The variable domain in full, with the rest retrieved from reference TRBV5-1 and TRBJ2-2, is KAGVTQTPRYLIKTRGQQVTLSCSPISGHRSVSWYQQTPGQGLQFLFEYFSETQRNKGNFPGRFSGRQFSNSRSEMNVSTLELGDSALYLCASSLGAGATGELFFGEGSRLTVL.

CDR3 sequence: CASSFRDSGSPLHF. The CDR3 coding sequence is TGTGCCAGCAGCTTCCGGGACAGCGGTTCACCCCTCCACTTT. The V and J genes are TRBV7-2 and TRBJ1-6, with 7 bases that match TRBD1. This CDR3 region has 14 residues. The germline V gene has CDR1 SGHTA and CDR2 FQGNSA. V dropped 3 bases and J dropped 9; count of bases not matched to a gene: 5.

The rearrangement uses TRBV2 and TRBJ2-7; 13 positions match TRBD2. From germline, CDR1 is SNHLY and CDR2 FYNNEI. J gave up 0 bases and V 11 bases, and 10 bases lay outside the gene matches. This CDR3 contains 16 residues. CDR3 nucleotides: TGTGCCGGAGGGGGGACTAGCGGGGCCAGCTCCTACGAGCAGTACTTC. Protein sequence: CAGGGTSGASSYEQYF.

The V gene is TRBV28, the J gene TRBJ2-5, with 13 bases aligning to TRBD2. V gave up 5 bases and J gave up 4 bases; unmatched junction bases: 7. CDR3 size: 16 residues. Germline V gene lookup returns CDR1 MDHEN and CDR2 SYDVKM. The CDR3 reads CASSPSTSGGTETQYF. The CDR3 coding sequence is TGTGCCAGCAGTCCATCGACTAGCGGGGGGACAGAGACCCAGTACTTC.

The genes are TRBV3-1 (or the pseudogene TRBV3-2) and TRBJ1-1, with a weak D call TRBD1 (6 bases). This CDR3 spans 13 amino acids. Germline CDR1 LGHDT, CDR2 YNNKEL (reference sequence). V lost 4 bases and J lost 5, with 11 bases in between. The chain's CDR3 is CASSPARGTEAFF. As DNA, the CDR3 is TGTGCCAGCAGCCCTGCTAGGGGGACTGAAGCTTTCTTT.

This clone was seen just once. V usage is TRBV30 and J usage is TRBJ2-2, with D possibly matching TRBD1 (7 bases). The V gene's germline CDR1 is GTSNPN and CDR2 SVGIG (reference sequence). The CDR3 is made up of 17 amino acids. V dropped 0 bases and J dropped 4 bases, with 18 bases sitting between them. This chain's CDR3 is CAWSVYLPGGTTGELFF. The CDR3 DNA reads as TGTGCCTGGAGTGTATACCTCCCAGGGGGGACCACCGGGGAGCTGTTTTTT. Drawing the rest from reference TRBV30 and TRBJ2-2, the complete variable domain is SQTIHQWPATLVQPVGSPLSLECTVEGTSNPNLYWYRQAAGRGLQLLFYSVGIGQISSEVPQNLSASRPQDRQFILSSKKLLLSDSGFYLCAWSVYLPGGTTGELFFGEGSRLTVL.

The genes are TRBV10-3 and TRBJ1-1, with 7 bases aligning to TRBD1. Per the germline V gene, CDR1 is ENHRY and CDR2 is SYGVKD. The V gene end was trimmed by 9 bases and the J gene end by 3 bases; junction bases not matched to a gene: 10. The CDR3 covers 14 residues. CDR3 amino acids: CAISSTGRDTEAFF. The DNA for the CDR3 is TGTGCCATTAGCTCGACAGGGCGAGACACTGAAGCTTTCTTT.

The chain combines TRBV10-3 with TRBJ1-1, with a tentative D call TRBD1 (6 bases). Trimming took 8 bases from V and 7 from J, leaving 17 bases between them. The CDR3 contains 13 residues. Germline CDR1 reads ENHRY; CDR2 reads SYGVKD. The CDR3 DNA is TGTGCCATCGGGAGCTCAGGGGCTGATGAAGCTTTCTTT. This codes for CAIGSSGADEAFF.

This chain joins TRBV10-3 and TRBJ1-1; 7 positions match TRBD1. The germline CDR1 and CDR2 sequences are ENHRY and SYGVKD. Unmatched junction bases numbered 12, after V lost 2 bases and J lost 6 bases. The CDR3 is 16 amino acids. CDR3 residues: CAISEGGNRGVPEAFF. CDR3 bases: TGTGCCATCAGTGAGGGGGGGAACAGGGGAGTTCCTGAAGCTTTCTTT.

The chain has TRBV25-1 and TRBJ1-1; tentatively, D is TRBD1 (6 bases). Germline V lookup: CDR1 MGHDK, CDR2 SYGVNS. The CDR3 runs to 11 residues. V was clipped by 7 bases and J by 6 bases, with 9 bases between them. The CDR3 DNA reads TGTGCCAGCATGCGGGGGCCTGAAGCTTTCTTT. Translating it yields CASMRGPEAFF.

The chain recombines TRBV27 with TRBJ1-2; the match to TRBD1 covers 7 bases. Germline-derived CDR1 and CDR2 are MNHEY and SMNVEV (reference sequence). Trimming at V came to 2 bases and at J to 8 bases, leaving 5 bases not matched to a gene. The CDR3 is made up of 13 amino acids. The DNA for the CDR3 is TGTGCCAGCAGTTTAGCCAGGGGGGACGGCTACACCTTC. It encodes CASSLARGDGYTF.

In its sample, this clone was seen once. V is TRBV30 and J is TRBJ2-7; tentative D call: TRBD2 (6 bases). The CDR3 contains 12 residues. V dropped 2 bases and J dropped 6 bases, with 11 bases sitting between them. The germline V gene encodes CDR1 GTSNPN and CDR2 SVGIG (reference sequence). The CDR3 DNA sequence: TGTGCCTGGAGTACGGTCGGGGGCGAGCAGTACTTC. Translating it yields CAWSTVGGEQYF.

This clone has only one observation. The chain carries TRBV18 and TRBJ2-5; TRBD2 is a possible D gene (6 bases). V was clipped by 2 bases and J by 5 bases, with 15 bases between them. This CDR3 has 15 residues. Germline V lookup: CDR1 KGHSH, CDR2 LQKENI. The DNA for the CDR3 is TGTGCCAGCTCACCATTTGGCGGGGTCTCTGAGACCCAGTACTTC. Protein product: CASSPFGGVSETQYF. Full variable domain (outside the CDR3, taken from reference TRBV18 and TRBJ2-5): NAGVMQNPRHLVRRRGQEARLRCSPMKGHSHVYWYRQLPEEGLKFMVYLQKENIIDESGMPKERFSAEFPKEGPSILRIQQVVRGDSAAYFCASSPFGGVSETQYFGPGTRLLVL.

This rearrangement joins TRBV28 to TRBJ1-3; D is uncertain. This CDR3 contains 14 residues. Trimming stripped 4 bases from V and 0 bases from J, with 7 bases between. Germline lookup yields CDR1 MDHEN and CDR2 SYDVKM. CDR3 in amino acids: CASSSRVSGNTIYF. For the CDR3, the DNA is TGTGCCAGCAGTTCGCGGGTCTCTGGAAACACCATATATTTT.

The CDR3 nucleotides are TGTGCCACCAGCCGGGACAACTACAATGAGCAGTTCTTC. Translation: CATSRDNYNEQFF. The gene calls are TRBV24-1 and TRBJ2-1, with D perhaps TRBD1 (6 bases). This CDR3 spans 13 amino acids. The V end lost 7 bases, the J end lost 3 bases, and 9 bases lay between the germline ends. CDR1 is KGHDR and CDR2 is SFDVKD in the germline V gene.

This clone was seen only a few times. The chain combines TRBV30 with TRBJ1-3; D gene uncertain. This CDR3 contains 16 residues. Germline CDR1 and CDR2: GTSNPN and SVGIG (reference sequence). V lost 5 bases, J lost 8 bases, and 25 bases lay in between. Written as DNA, the CDR3 is TGTGCCTGGTCTCCTGGACGGACTGACCTGGCAGACACCATATATTTT. Its protein is CAWSPGRTDLADTIYF.

This chain joins TRBV5-1 and TRBJ1-1; tentative D call: TRBD1 (6 bases). The V gene's germline CDR1 is SGHRS and CDR2 YFSETQ. The CDR3 consists of 14 residues. V was pared by 1 base and J by 6 bases, with 13 bases between. The CDR3 reads CASSLTGQGSEAFF. The CDR3 DNA is TGCGCCAGCAGCTTGACGGGGCAGGGGTCTGAAGCTTTCTTT. The variable domain in full, with the rest retrieved from reference TRBV5-1 and TRBJ1-1, is KAGVTQTPRYLIKTRGQQVTLSCSPISGHRSVSWYQQTPGQGLQFLFEYFSETQRNKGNFPGRFSGRQFSNSRSEMNVSTLELGDSALYLCASSLTGQGSEAFFGQGTRLTVV.

The chain employs TRBV5-5 and TRBJ2-3; D may be TRBD1 (6 bases). CDR1 is SGHKS and CDR2 is YYEKEE in the germline V gene (reference sequence). V lost 1 base and J lost 0, with 9 bases in between. This CDR3 is built from 15 residues. The CDR3 is CASSLQGGSTDTQYF. For the CDR3, the DNA is TGTGCCAGCAGCTTGCAAGGGGGAAGCACAGATACGCAGTATTTT.

The chain couples TRBV6-5 to TRBJ1-2, with a weak D call TRBD1 (5 bases). Trimming took off 0 bases at V and 3 bases at J, with 8 bases between the two ends. This CDR3 region has 14 residues. Germline CDR1 reads MNHEY; CDR2 reads SVGAGI. CDR3 region: CASSYSWGDYGYTF. CDR3 DNA sequence: TGTGCCAGCAGTTACTCTTGGGGGGACTATGGCTACACCTTC.

This chain uses TRBV19 with TRBJ2-7, with 8 bases that match TRBD2. Germline V gives CDR1 LNHDA, CDR2 SQIVND (reference sequence). The CDR3 is 14 residues long. Losses at the gene ends were 5 bases for V and 1 base for J; bases not matched to a gene: 4. The CDR3 DNA reads TGTGCCAGTAGTCCGGGACTAGGATCCTACGAGCAGTACTTC. Amino acid sequence: CASSPGLGSYEQYF.

The chain employs TRBV9 and TRBJ1-1, with unresolved D. The CDR3 has 14 amino acids. Trimming took 0 bases from V and 2 from J, leaving 8 bases between them. CDR1 is SGDLS and CDR2 is YYNGEE in the germline V gene. CDR3 sequence (DNA): TGTGCCAGCAGCGTAGATTGGGCTAACACTGAAGCTTTCTTT. Protein: CASSVDWANTEAFF. Combining the CDR3 with reference TRBV9 and TRBJ1-1 gives the whole variable domain DSGVTQTPKHLITATGQRVTLRCSPRSGDLSVYWYQQSLDQGLQFLIQYYNGEERAKGNILERFSAQQFPDLHSELNLSSLELGDSALYFCASSVDWANTEAFFGQGTRLTVV.

The chain links TRBV29-1 to TRBJ2-2; D is possibly TRBD1 (6 bases). V dropped 6 bases and J dropped 3 bases, with 14 bases sitting between them. From germline, CDR1 is SQVTM and CDR2 ANQGSEA. This CDR3 spans 14 amino acids. The CDR3 spells CSVDTGKDTGELFF. The CDR3 DNA sequence: TGCAGCGTCGATACAGGGAAGGACACCGGGGAGCTGTTTTTT.

Remarks on this clone: At the DNA level, this CDR3 is encoded by other sequences in the same sample as well. This rearrangement joins TRBV5-1 to TRBJ2-1; D may be TRBD2 (5 bases). The CDR3 contains 12 residues. CDR1 and CDR2 (germline): SGHRS, YFSETQ. V was shortened by 0 bases and J by 8 bases, with 6 bases between the two germline ends. This chain's CDR3 is CASSLEGDEQFF. The DNA of the CDR3 is TGCGCCAGCAGCTTGGAGGGAGATGAGCAGTTCTTC.

This chain connects TRBV2 to TRBJ2-1; a weak D match, TRBD2 (5 bases). CDR1 is SNHLY and CDR2 is FYNNEI in the germline V gene. Trimming cost V 4 bases and J 4 bases, with 11 bases left between them. The CDR3 sequence is 14 residues long. The CDR3 is CASSVGSGYNEQFF. CDR3 bases: TGTGCCAGCAGTGTAGGGAGTGGGTACAATGAGCAGTTCTTC.

This clone turned up a few times. This sample includes further DNA sequences coding for the same CDR3. The chain links TRBV3-1 (or the pseudogene TRBV3-2) to TRBJ1-5; D remains unclear. Looked up from germline, CDR1 is LGHDT and CDR2 is YNNKEL (reference sequence). The V end was cut by 0 bases, the J end by 3 bases, with 3 bases between. This CDR3 has 13 amino acids. The CDR3 region has the DNA TGTGCCAGCAGCCAAGATCTCAATCAGCCCCAGCATTTT. It translates to CASSQDLNQPQHF.

This clone was picked up one time. J is TRBJ1-1 and V is TRBV19; D uncertain. The germline V gene encodes CDR1 LNHDA and CDR2 SQIVND (reference sequence). This CDR3 has 11 amino acids. With 6 bases removed from V and 3 bases from J, the gap between germline ends came to 5 bases. The CDR3 spells CASRRDTEAFF. DNA for the CDR3: TGTGCCAGTAGGCGGGACACTGAAGCTTTCTTT.